Reported below is one TCR beta chain. The CDR3 covers 14 residues. The germline V gene has CDR1 WNHNN and CDR2 SYGVQD (reference sequence). The trim removed 5 bases at V and 2 bases at J, leaving 5 bases unmatched. This specimen comes from a study of blood T cell repertoires in COVID-19. Study information: Samples came from the United States, Italy and Spain, spanning acute and convalescent COVID-19. T cells, B-cell-depleted T cells, or PBMCs provided the cDNA or gDNA that served as material.

Original processing methods: Estimation of nucleated cell counts relied on the amplification of reference gene primers. TCRdb's table, derived via immunoSEQ multiplex PCR, lists solely in-frame clones and lacks some. D and trimming were read from the DNA, whereas the V and J calls and clone size are those reported in that table. The sample lists roughly 200,000 clones, 87% seen once, with 5.5% to 7.5% in the top ten. Sequencing was carried out using peripheral blood. V usage is TRBV10-1 and J usage is TRBJ2-5, with 7 bases that match TRBD2. The source is a man aged 55-75 years who had recovered from COVID-19. CDR3 sequence (DNA): TGCGCCAGCAGTAACGGGGGGACTCAAGAGACCCAGTACTTC. Its protein product is CASSNGGTQETQYF.